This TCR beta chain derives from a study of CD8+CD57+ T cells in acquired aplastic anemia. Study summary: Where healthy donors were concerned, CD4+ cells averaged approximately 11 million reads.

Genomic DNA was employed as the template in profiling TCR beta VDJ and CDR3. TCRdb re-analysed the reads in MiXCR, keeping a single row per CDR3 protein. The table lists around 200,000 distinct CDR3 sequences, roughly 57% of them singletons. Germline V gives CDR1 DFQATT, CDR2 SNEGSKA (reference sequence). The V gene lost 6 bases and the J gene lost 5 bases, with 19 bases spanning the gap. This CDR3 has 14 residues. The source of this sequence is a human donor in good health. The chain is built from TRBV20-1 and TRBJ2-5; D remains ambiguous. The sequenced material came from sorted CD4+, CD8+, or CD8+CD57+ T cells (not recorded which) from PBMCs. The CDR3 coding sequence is TGCAGTGCCGAAACGGTATGGGGTAGCGAGACCCAGTACTTC. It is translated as CSAETVWGSETQYF.